The clone carrying this T cell receptor beta chain has at least ten counts. The antigen is undetermined. Regarding time point: patch test 2, 6 weeks after DPC sensitization. Treatment: therapeutic diphenylcyclopropenone sensitization with weekly scalp DPC. This entry belongs to a study of human T cells and chemical hapten exposure. Study at large: 2% DPC applied to a 2 cm by 2 cm arm area sensitized donors. Once 0.01% DPC had been applied to the upper back by patch test, readings were taken at 6 days.

CDR1 SGHAT and CDR2 FQNNGV come from the germline V gene. The CDR3 runs to 15 residues. V lost 5 bases, J lost 7 bases, and 18 bases lay in between. During construction of the library, unique molecular identifiers were attached to individual cDNA molecules for quantitative, reproducible TCR counting. TCRdb analysed the RACE reads with MiXCR anew, one entry per CDR3 protein. Of fewer than 100,000 distinct CDR3 sequences listed, more than 9% are singletons. Overall study findings and caveats: DPC sensitization left the count of TCRs above 1 in 1000 unchanged.

This sequence was found in a man between 18 and 35 years old with alopecia areata. Some clones in this sample may be carry-over from other donors' samples. Sequenced material: whole blood, taken in connection with sensitization to the hapten diphenylcyclopropenone (DPC). The rearrangement joins TRBV11-2 to TRBJ2-1; no reliable D call. This CDR3 reads CASSRDYSPSNEQFF. The CDR3 region has the DNA TGTGCCAGCAGCCGTGATTACTCCCCGAGTAATGAGCAGTTCTTC.